This paragraph reports one T cell receptor (beta chain). Its antigen remains unidentified. This CDR3 is 15 amino acids long. Germline-derived CDR1 and CDR2 are GTSNPN and SVGIG (reference sequence). Trimming left V 3 bases short and J 0 bases short, with 12 bases between. The record originates from a study of T cell responses to AZD1222 COVID-19 vaccine. Overall study: It was second doses at about 4 or about 12 weeks that were pooled.

Clones were sequenced by immunoSEQ multiplex PCR, and TCRdb holds only the in-frame ones, with some missing. The table shows roughly 100,000 clones, with approximately 91% occurring only once. General study results and limits: Close to half of spike-specific TCRs reportedly recognize unmutated variant regions. The donor cohort was predominantly white British with a female majority, and clonal diversity may have been underestimated. Researchers took repertoire samples only after the peak T cell response had come.

Source: peripheral blood, taken on day 0 of AZD1222 vaccination. The V and J genes are TRBV30 and TRBJ1-3, with no clear D. The sequence was obtained from an adult in good health. Here the CDR3 DNA reads TGTGCCTGGAGCGAAGGGTCTTTCTCTGGAAACACCATATATTTT. It encodes CAWSEGSFSGNTIYF.